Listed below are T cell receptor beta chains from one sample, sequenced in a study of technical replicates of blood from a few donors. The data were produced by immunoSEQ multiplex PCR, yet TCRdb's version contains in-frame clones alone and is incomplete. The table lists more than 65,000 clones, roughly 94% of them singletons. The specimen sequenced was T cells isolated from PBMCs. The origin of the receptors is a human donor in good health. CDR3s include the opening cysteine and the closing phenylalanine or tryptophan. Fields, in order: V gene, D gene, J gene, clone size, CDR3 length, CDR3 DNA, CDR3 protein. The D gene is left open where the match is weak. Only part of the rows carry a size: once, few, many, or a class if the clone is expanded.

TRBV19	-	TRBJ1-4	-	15	TGTGCCAGTAGTTACTCCATAGCAACTAATGAAAAACTGTTTTTT	CASSYSIATNEKLFF
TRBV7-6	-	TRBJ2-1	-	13	TGTGCCAGCAGCTTCTCGGAGGTCAATGAGCAGTTCTTC	CASSFSEVNEQFF
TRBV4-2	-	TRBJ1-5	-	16	TGTGCCAGCAGCCAAGGGCTAAGGGGAAGCAATCAGCCCCAGCATTTT	CASSQGLRGSNQPQHF
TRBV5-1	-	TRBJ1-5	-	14	TGCGCCAGCAGCGATCAGGGTGGCAATCAGCCCCAGCATTTT	CASSDQGGNQPQHF
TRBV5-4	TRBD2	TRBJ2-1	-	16	TGTGCCGGAACGTCGGGACTAGCGGGAGGGTACAATGAGCAGTTCTTC	CAGTSGLAGGYNEQFF
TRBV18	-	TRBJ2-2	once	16	TGTGCCAGCTCACCCTGGGGCCAGCGGGACACCGGGGAGCTGTTTTTT	CASSPWGQRDTGELFF
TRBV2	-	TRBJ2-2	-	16	TGTGCCAGCAGCGAGAGTGGGGACAAAATCCCCGGGGAGCTGTTTTTT	CASSESGDKIPGELFF
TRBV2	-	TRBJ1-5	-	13	TGTGCCAGCAGTGGACAGATCAATCAGCCCCAGCATTTT	CASSGQINQPQHF
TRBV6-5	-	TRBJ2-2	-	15	TGTGCCAGCACGCGGGACGCGTCGAACACCGGGGAGCTGTTTTTT	CASTRDASNTGELFF
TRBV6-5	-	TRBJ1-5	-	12	TGTGCCAGCAGCCATAGAGGTCAGCCCCAGCATTTT	CASSHRGQPQHF
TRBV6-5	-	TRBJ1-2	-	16	TGTGCCAGCAGTTACTCGAATATTGACAGTAACTATGGCTACACCTTC	CASSYSNIDSNYGYTF
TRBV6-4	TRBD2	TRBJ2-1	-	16	TGTGCCAGCAGTGACTCGAGTAGCGGGAGATTGAATGAGCAGTTCTTC	CASSDSSSGRLNEQFF
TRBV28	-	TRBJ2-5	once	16	TGTGCCAGCAGTGAAAAGCGGTCATCCGTTTTTGAGACCCAGTACTTC	CASSEKRSSVFETQYF
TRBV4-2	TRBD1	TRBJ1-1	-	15	TGTGCCAGCAGCCAAGTGGAGGGGGCCCACACTGAAGCTTTCTTT	CASSQVEGAHTEAFF
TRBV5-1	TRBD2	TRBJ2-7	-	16	TGCGCCAGCAGCTGGACTTTAGCGGGGGGAGGGTACGAGCAGTACTTC	CASSWTLAGGGYEQYF
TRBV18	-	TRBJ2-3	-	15	TGTGCCAGCTCACCGTCGGGTGTTGCCACAGATACGCAGTATTTT	CASSPSGVATDTQYF
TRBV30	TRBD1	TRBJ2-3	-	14	TGTGCCTGGAACCCGGGACAGGGAACAGATACGCAGTATTTT	CAWNPGQGTDTQYF
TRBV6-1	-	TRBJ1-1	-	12	TGTGCCGTTCTTATAGGGAGGACTGAAGCTTTCTTT	CAVLIGRTEAFF
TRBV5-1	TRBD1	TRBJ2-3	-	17	TGCGCCAGCAGCTTGAGATTGGGGCAGGGGGCAACAGATACGCAGTATTTT	CASSLRLGQGATDTQYF
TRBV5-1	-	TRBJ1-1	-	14	TGCGCCAGCAGCTTAACAGGGCTGACCCCTGAAGCTTTCTTT	CASSLTGLTPEAFF
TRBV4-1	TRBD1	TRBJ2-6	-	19	TGCGCCAGCAGCCCAGAGACAGGGGGGATATACTCTGGGGCCAACGTCCTGACTTTC	CASSPETGGIYSGANVLTF